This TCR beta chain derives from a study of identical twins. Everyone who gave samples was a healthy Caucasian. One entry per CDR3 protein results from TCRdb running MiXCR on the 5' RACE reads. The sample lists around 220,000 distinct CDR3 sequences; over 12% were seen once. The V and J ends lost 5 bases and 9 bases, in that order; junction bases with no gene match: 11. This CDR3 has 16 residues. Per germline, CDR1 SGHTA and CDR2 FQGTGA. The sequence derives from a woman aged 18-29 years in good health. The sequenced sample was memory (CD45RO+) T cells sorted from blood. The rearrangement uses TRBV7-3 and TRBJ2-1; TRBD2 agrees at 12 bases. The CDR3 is CASSQTSGGSIGEQFF. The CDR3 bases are TGTGCCAGCAGCCAGACTAGCGGGGGCTCCATAGGTGAGCAGTTCTTC.